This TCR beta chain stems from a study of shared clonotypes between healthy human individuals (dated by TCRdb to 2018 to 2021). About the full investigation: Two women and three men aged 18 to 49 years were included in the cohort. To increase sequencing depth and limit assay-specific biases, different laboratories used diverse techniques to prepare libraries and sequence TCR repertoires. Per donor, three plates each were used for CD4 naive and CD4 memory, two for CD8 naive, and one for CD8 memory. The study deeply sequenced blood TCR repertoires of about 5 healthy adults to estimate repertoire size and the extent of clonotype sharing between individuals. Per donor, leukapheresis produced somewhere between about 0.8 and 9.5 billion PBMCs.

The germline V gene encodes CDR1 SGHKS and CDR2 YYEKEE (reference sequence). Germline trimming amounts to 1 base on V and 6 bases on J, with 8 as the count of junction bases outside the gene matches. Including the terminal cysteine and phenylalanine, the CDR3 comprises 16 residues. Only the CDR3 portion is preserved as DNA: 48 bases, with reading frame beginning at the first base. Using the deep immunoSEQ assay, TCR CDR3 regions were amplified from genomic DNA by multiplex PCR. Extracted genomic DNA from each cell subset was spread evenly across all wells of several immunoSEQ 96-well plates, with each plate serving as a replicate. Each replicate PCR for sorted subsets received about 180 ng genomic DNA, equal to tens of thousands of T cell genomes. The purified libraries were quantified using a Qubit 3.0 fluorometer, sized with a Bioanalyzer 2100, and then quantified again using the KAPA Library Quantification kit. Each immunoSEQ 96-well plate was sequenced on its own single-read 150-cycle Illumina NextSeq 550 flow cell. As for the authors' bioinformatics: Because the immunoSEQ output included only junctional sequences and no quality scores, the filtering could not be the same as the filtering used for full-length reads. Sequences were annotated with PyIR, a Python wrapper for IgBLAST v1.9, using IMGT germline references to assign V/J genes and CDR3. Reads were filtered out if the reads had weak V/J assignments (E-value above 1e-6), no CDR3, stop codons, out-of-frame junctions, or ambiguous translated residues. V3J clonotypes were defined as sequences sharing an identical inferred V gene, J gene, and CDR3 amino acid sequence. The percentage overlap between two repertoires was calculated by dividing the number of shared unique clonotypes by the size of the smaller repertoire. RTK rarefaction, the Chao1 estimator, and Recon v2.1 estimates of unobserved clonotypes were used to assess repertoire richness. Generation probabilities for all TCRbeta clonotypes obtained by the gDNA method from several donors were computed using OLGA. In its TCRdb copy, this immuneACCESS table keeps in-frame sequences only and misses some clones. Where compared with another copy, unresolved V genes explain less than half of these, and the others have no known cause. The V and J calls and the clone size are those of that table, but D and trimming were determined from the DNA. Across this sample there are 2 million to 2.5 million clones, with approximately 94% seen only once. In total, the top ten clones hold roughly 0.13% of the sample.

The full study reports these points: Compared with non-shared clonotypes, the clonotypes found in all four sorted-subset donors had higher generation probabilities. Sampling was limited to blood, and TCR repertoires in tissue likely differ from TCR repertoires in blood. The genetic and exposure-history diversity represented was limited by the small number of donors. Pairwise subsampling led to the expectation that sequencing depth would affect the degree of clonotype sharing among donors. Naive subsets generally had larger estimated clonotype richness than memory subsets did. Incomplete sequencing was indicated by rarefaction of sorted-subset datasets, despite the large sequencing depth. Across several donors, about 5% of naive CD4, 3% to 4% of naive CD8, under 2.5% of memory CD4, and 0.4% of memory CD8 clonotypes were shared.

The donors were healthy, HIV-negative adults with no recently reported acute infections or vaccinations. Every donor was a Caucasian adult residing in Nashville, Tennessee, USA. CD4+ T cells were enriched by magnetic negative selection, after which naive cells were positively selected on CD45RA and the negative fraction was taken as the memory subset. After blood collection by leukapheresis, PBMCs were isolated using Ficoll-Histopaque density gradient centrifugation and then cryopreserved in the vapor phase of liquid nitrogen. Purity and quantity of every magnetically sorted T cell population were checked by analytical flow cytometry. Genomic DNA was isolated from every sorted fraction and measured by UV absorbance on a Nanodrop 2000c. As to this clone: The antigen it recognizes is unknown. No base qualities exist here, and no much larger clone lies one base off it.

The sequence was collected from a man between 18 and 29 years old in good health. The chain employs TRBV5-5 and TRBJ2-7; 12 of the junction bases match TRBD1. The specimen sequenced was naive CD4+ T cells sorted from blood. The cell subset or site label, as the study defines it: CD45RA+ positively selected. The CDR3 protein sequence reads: CASSLRPGQGASEQYF. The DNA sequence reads TGTGCCAGCAGCTTGAGGCCGGGACAGGGGGCGTCCGAGCAGTACTTC.